The entry below gives a single TCR beta chain sequence along with its context. What it binds is unknown. V trimming: 2 bases; J trimming: 3 bases; junction bases outside the gene matches: 13. The CDR3 consists of 17 residues. The germline V gene encodes CDR1 DFQATT and CDR2 SNEGSKA (reference sequence). The data are from a study of CD8 T cells in ankylosing spondylitis. Whole-study findings and limits: Disease-linked clones were reportedly significantly enriched in matched ankylosing spondylitis synovial fluid. Several highly homologous variants made up a TCR beta motif, and this motif appeared characteristic of ankylosing spondylitis blood. Relatively scarce in peripheral blood, disease-linked clones were CD8+. Earlier reports found some motif variants in synovial fluid and blood in reactive arthritis.

Scientists made TCR beta libraries using quantitative 5'-RACE with molecular barcodes. TCRdb re-analysed the 5' RACE reads in MiXCR, keeping a single row per CDR3 protein. The table has about 750,000 distinct CDR3 sequences, roughly 19% seen once. The rearrangement joins TRBV20-1 to TRBJ2-5; 9 nucleotides align to TRBD2. Input material: blood, either unsorted or a sorted T cell fraction (not recorded which). The TCR comes from a male donor with ankylosing spondylitis. This CDR3 is CSARPQPRTSAKETQYF. CDR3 nucleotides: TGCAGTGCTAGACCGCAACCGAGGACTAGCGCGAAAGAGACCCAGTACTTC.